Shown below are 2 T cell receptor beta chains from a single sample sequenced in a study of T cell responses to AZD1222 COVID-19 vaccine. Produced via immunoSEQ multiplex PCR; TCRdb's table is partial and in-frame only. The sample holds 150,000 to 200,000 clones, approximately 86% seen once. The sequenced sample was peripheral blood, obtained 28 days after the second AZD1222 dose. The receptors were sampled from an adult who received the AZD1222 COVID-19 vaccine.

V usage is TRBV5-4 and J usage is TRBJ2-5, with a tentative D call TRBD1 (6 bases). V was pared by 2 bases and J by 3 bases, with 14 bases between. This CDR3 is 15 amino acids long. Germline CDR1 reads SGHNT; CDR2 reads YYREEE (reference sequence). The CDR3 DNA is TGTGCCAGCAGCTTAGACAATAGGGGGAAAGAGACCCAGTACTTC. The encoded protein is CASSLDNRGKETQYF.

In this sample, this clone turned up once. This chain connects TRBV5-5 to TRBJ2-5, with 10 bases fitting TRBD1. The junction had 2 bases not matched to a gene; V was cut back by 4 bases and J by 2 bases. CDR1 SGHKS and CDR2 YYEKEE come from the germline V gene (reference sequence). This CDR3 spans 14 amino acids. In DNA, the CDR3 is TGTGCCAGCAGCCCGGGACAGGGGCAAGAGACCCAGTACTTC. Amino acid sequence: CASSPGQGQETQYF.